This T cell receptor (beta chain) was observed in a study of memory CD4+ T cells and cytomegalovirus serostatus. Under the authors' procedure: Out-of-frame sequences were removed, leaving 2,204,828 distinct TCRbeta sequences. The protocol was immunoSEQ multiplex PCR, while the TCRdb copy is restricted to in-frame clones and leaves out a portion. V, J and clone size reflect that table, while D and trimming were determined from the DNA. The sample holds 45,000 to 50,000 clones, around 80% seen once. Per the germline V gene, CDR1 is SGHRS and CDR2 is YFSETQ. V gave up 0 bases and J gave up 6 bases, with 12 bases separating them. CDR3 length equals 14 residues. The sort gate was single viable CD3+CD4+CD8-CD45RO+ cells for memory CD4+ T cells.

This TCR was recovered from an adult in good health and CMV-seronegative. Sequencing was done on a sample of memory CD4+ T cells from blood. The chain recombines TRBV5-1 with TRBJ1-1; no firm D call. The CDR3 loop is CASSLAGGYAEAFF. CDR3 nucleotide sequence: TGCGCCAGCAGCTTGGCCGGAGGGTACGCTGAAGCTTTCTTT.